The following is a T cell receptor (beta chain) sequence with its context. The target antigen is unknown. The data are from a study of CD8+CD57+ T cells in acquired aplastic anemia. Study as a whole: Roughly 3.2 ug was the average amount of DNA from sorted CD4+ and CD8+ cells. General study points: Twenty-nine CD8+ CDR3 sequences were shared between patients and controls.

Patients who underwent sequencing had shown CD8+CD57+ cell expansion by flow cytometry. The V end was cut by 11 bases, the J end by 2 bases, with 22 bases between. This CDR3 has 17 amino acids. Germline V gene data show CDR1 as LNHDA and CDR2 as SQIVND (reference sequence). CDR3 and TCR beta VDJ profiling relied on genomic DNA as the template. Via MiXCR, TCRdb re-called the reads, giving one row per CDR3 protein. The repertoire holds 400,000 to 600,000 distinct CDR3 sequences, with less than 35% as singletons. Specimen: sorted CD4+, CD8+, or CD8+CD57+ T cells (not recorded which) from PBMCs. V and J are TRBV19 and TRBJ1-6; TRBD1 might be the D (5 bases). The sequence was obtained from a human donor with aplastic anemia. The CDR3 region has the DNA TGTGCCTGGAGTAATGGCCTCGGGGGACCCTATAATTCACCCCTCCACTTT. This translates into CAWSNGLGGPYNSPLHF. Looking up the rest from reference TRBV19 and TRBJ1-6 gives the full variable domain: DGGITQSPKYLFRKEGQNVTLSCEQNLNHDAMYWYRQDPGQGLRLIYYSQIVNDFQKGDIAEGYSVSREKKESFPLTVTSAQKNPTAFYLCAWSNGLGGPYNSPLHFGNGTRLTVT.